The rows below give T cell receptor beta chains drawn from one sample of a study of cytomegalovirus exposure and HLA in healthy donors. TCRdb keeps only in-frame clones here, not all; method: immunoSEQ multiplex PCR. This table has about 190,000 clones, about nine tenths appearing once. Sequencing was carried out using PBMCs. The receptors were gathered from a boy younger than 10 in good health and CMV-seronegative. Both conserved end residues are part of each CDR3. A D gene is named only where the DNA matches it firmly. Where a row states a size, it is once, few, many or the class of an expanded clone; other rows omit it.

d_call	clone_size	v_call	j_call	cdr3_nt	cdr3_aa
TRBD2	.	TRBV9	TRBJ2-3	TGTGCCAGCAGCGACAATAGCGGGGCCAAAGATACGCAGTATTTT	CASSDNSGAKDTQYF
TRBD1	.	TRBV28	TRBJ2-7	TGTGCCAGCAGTTTAGTCCAGGGGGAAAAATACGAGCAGTACTTC	CASSLVQGEKYEQYF
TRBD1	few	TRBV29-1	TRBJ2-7	TGCAGCGTCGGCACGAACAGGGGCAAAGTCGTCGGCGAGCAGTACTTC	CSVGTNRGKVVGEQYF
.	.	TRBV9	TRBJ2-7	TGTGCCAGCAGCGTAGAAGGAGGGTGGGATCCCTACGAGCAGTACTTC	CASSVEGGWDPYEQYF
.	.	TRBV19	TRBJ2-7	TGTGCCAGTAGCCCTCGGGCCGACGGGACTCGTACGGGGCAGTACTTC	CASSPRADGTRTGQYF
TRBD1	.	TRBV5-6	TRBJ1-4	TGTGCCAGCAGGCAGGGACAGGTTGAAAAACTGTTTTTT	CASRQGQVEKLFF
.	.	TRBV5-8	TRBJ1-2	TGTGCCAGCAGCTGGACACCTGGGGACTATGGCTACACCTTC	CASSWTPGDYGYTF
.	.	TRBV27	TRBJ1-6	TGTGCCAGCAGTCGGGGAGAATCACCCCTCCACTTT	CASSRGESPLHF
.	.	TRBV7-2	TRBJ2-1	TGTGCCAGCAGCTTTAGTGCAAACAATGAGCAGTTCTTC	CASSFSANNEQFF
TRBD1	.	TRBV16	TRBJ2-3	TGTGCCAGCAGCCAATTAAGGGGACAGGGACCTACAGATACGCAGTATTTT	CASSQLRGQGPTDTQYF
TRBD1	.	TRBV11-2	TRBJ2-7	TGTGCCAGCAGCTTAGAAGGTTCGCGGACAGGGGCCCACGAGCAGTACTTC	CASSLEGSRTGAHEQYF
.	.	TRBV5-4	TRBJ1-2	TGTGCCAGCAGTCTGGACAGAAACTATGGCTACACCTTC	CASSLDRNYGYTF
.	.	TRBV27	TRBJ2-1	TGTGCCAGCAGTTTATACGACAGCCAGACCGCCTACAATGAGCAGTTCTTC	CASSLYDSQTAYNEQFF
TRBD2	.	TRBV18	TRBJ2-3	TGTGCCAGCTCACCACTCCCCAGCGGGAGTCGCACAGATACGCAGTATTTT	CASSPLPSGSRTDTQYF
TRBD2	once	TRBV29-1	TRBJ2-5	TGCAGCGTTGAACCGCGTTTGTCGGGAGGAGAGACCCAGTACTTC	CSVEPRLSGGETQYF